Below are 27 T cell receptor beta chains sequenced from a single sample in a study of CD8 T cells in ankylosing spondylitis. TCRdb ran MiXCR on the 5' RACE reads and lists one entry per CDR3 protein. Among more than 250,000 distinct CDR3 sequences listed, approximately 10% were seen once. Specimen: blood, either unsorted or a sorted T cell fraction (not recorded which). The receptors shown here come from a female donor with ankylosing spondylitis or in good health (not recorded which).

This clonotype was seen repeatedly, ten times or more. The chain employs TRBV5-5 and TRBJ2-4, with 8 bases aligning to TRBD2. The CDR3 contains 17 residues. V dropped 4 bases and J dropped 1; count of bases not matched to a gene: 10. The germline gives CDR1 SGHKS, CDR2 YYEKEE (reference sequence). CDR3 amino acids: CASSHLGLAGAKNIQYF. The DNA for the CDR3 is TGTGCCAGCAGCCACTTAGGACTAGCTGGCGCCAAAAACATTCAGTACTTC.

The genes are TRBV7-3 and TRBJ2-1; possible D gene TRBD2, 5 bases. Trimming took off 4 bases at V and 6 bases at J, with 10 bases between the two ends. CDR1 and CDR2 (germline): SGHTA, FQGTGA. This CDR3 comprises 13 residues. In nucleotides, the CDR3 is TGTGCCAGCAGCTCCTCTGGAGGCAATGAGCAGTTCTTC. Translating gives CASSSSGGNEQFF.

This clonotype was seen repeatedly, ten times or more. The chain joins TRBV20-1 to TRBJ2-3; 8 bases line up with TRBD2. The CDR3 is 16 residues long. The V gene end was trimmed by 6 bases and the J gene end by 3 bases; junction bases not matched to a gene: 14. The germline V gene encodes CDR1 DFQATT and CDR2 SNEGSKA (reference sequence). The CDR3 DNA follows: TGCAGTGCGCAAGCTCGGGGGGGGGCCAGGACAGATACGCAGTATTTT. Amino acid sequence: CSAQARGGARTDTQYF.

This clonotype was seen more than once but under ten times. The rearrangement joins TRBV5-1 to TRBJ2-5, with D perhaps matching TRBD1 (6 bases). The CDR3 totals 17 residues. V shed 9 bases and J shed 3 bases, with 27 bases lying between them. The germline CDR1 and CDR2 sequences are SGHRS and YFSETQ. The CDR3 loop is CATGRGGGTVYKETQYF. In nucleotides, the CDR3 is TGCGCCACCGGACGTGGTGGGGGCACCGTCTACAAAGAGACCCAGTACTTC.

In this sample, this clonotype turned up many times. The CDR3: CASRDDWEAHQETQYF. DNA for the CDR3: TGCGCCAGCAGGGACGACTGGGAAGCTCATCAAGAGACCCAGTACTTC. The V call is TRBV5-1, the J call TRBJ2-5; the D is unclear. V was cut by 5 bases and J by 2 bases, with 19 bases left in between. Germline V gene sequence: CDR1 SGHRS, CDR2 YFSETQ. The CDR3 has 16 residues.

This clonotype was detected only a few times. The rearrangement links TRBV20-1 to TRBJ1-2, with TRBD1 identical over 12 bases. Trimming took 6 bases from V and 6 from J; bases not matched to a gene: 11. This CDR3 comprises 15 residues. Germline V gene data show CDR1 as DFQATT and CDR2 as SNEGSKA (reference sequence). As DNA, the CDR3 is TGCAGTGCCATAAACCCGGGACAGGGGGCTAATGGCTACACCTTC. Translating it yields CSAINPGQGANGYTF.

This clonotype was seen repeatedly, ten times or more. In nucleotides, the CDR3 is TGTGCCAGCAGTTCAGGACAGGCTAATGAAAAACTGTTTTTT. Translation gives CASSSGQANEKLFF. This sequence joins TRBV5-5 and TRBJ1-4; the match to TRBD1 covers 7 bases. The CDR3 extends over 14 amino acids. CDR1 and CDR2 (germline): SGHKS, YYEKEE (reference sequence). The junction had 4 bases not matched to a gene; V was cut back by 5 bases and J by 3 bases.

This clonotype has a count of ten or more. The chain combines TRBV29-1 with TRBJ2-2; D possibly corresponds to TRBD2 (6 bases). V was cut by 7 bases and J by 2 bases, with 11 bases left in between. This CDR3 has 13 amino acids. Germline values: CDR1 SQVTM, CDR2 ANQGSEA. The CDR3 here is CSGGAANTGELFF. The DNA for the CDR3 is TGCAGCGGCGGGGCGGCTAACACCGGGGAGCTGTTTTTT.

The V gene is TRBV7-2, the J gene TRBJ1-1; D remains unclear. The CDR3 is 15 residues long. Between the trimmed V and J ends, which lost 0 bases and 4 bases, there was a span of 12 bases. Germline assignment: CDR1 SGHTA and CDR2 FQGNSA. CDR3 sequence: CASSLATGRGTEAFF. The CDR3 DNA reads TGTGCCAGCAGCTTAGCGACGGGTCGAGGCACTGAAGCTTTCTTT.

There are many counts of this clonotype. The rearrangement joins TRBV29-1 to TRBJ1-2, with 8 bases aligning to TRBD1. The germline CDR1 and CDR2 sequences are SQVTM and ANQGSEA. This CDR3 has 14 residues. V dropped 7 bases and J dropped 6; count of bases not matched to a gene: 13. This CDR3 is CSAGDRGVMNGYTF. The CDR3 DNA reads TGCAGCGCAGGCGACAGGGGTGTTATGAATGGCTACACCTTC.

This clonotype was counted between two and nine times. The chain employs TRBV7-9 and TRBJ1-1; D not resolved. CDR3 size: 13 residues. The germline V and J ends were trimmed by 4 bases and 1 base, with 7 bases remaining between them. Germline CDR1 reads SEHNR; CDR2 reads FQNEAQ (reference sequence). The CDR3 nucleotides are TGTGCCAGCAGCTCTTGGGGGAACACTGAAGCTTTCTTT. Translated, it gives CASSSWGNTEAFF.

This clonotype was found a few times. V usage is TRBV27 and J usage is TRBJ1-2; 10 bases match TRBD1. The CDR3 covers 18 residues. Germline assignment: CDR1 MNHEY and CDR2 SMNVEV (reference sequence). The junction had 11 bases not matched to a gene; V was cut back by 4 bases and J by 0 bases. The DNA of the CDR3 is TGTGCCAGCAGTTCCAGTCCGGGACAGGGGACGCCTAACTATGGCTACACCTTC. Residues: CASSSSPGQGTPNYGYTF.

This clonotype was detected ten times or more. This sequence joins TRBV5-5 and TRBJ2-1; TRBD1 aligns across 7 bases. Trimming took 5 bases from V and 8 from J; bases not matched to a gene: 10. CDR1 and CDR2 (germline): SGHKS, YYEKEE (reference sequence). The CDR3 runs to 14 residues. CDR3 protein: CASSSQQGFDEQFF. Written as DNA, the CDR3 is TGTGCCAGCAGTTCGCAACAGGGGTTCGATGAGCAGTTCTTC.

This clonotype was found a few times. CDR3 DNA sequence: TGCGCCAGCAGCTTGGAGCAGGGGGCGACTGGCTACACCTTC. Protein product: CASSLEQGATGYTF. The chain has TRBV5-1 and TRBJ1-2, with TRBD1 identical over 8 bases. The CDR3 has 14 amino acids. V was clipped by 0 bases and J by 7 bases; unmatched bases: 5. Germline CDR1 is SGHRS and CDR2 is YFSETQ.

This clonotype appeared many times. The genes are TRBV27 and TRBJ1-5; D is unresolved. V lost 6 bases and J 2 bases, leaving 17 bases between the germline ends. This CDR3 comprises 16 residues. The germline CDR1 and CDR2 sequences are MNHEY and SMNVEV (reference sequence). The chain's CDR3 is CASSTRGSPGNQPQHF. In nucleotides, the CDR3 is TGTGCCAGCAGCACCCGAGGCAGCCCGGGCAATCAGCCCCAGCATTTT.

This clonotype was detected once. Germline and junction disagree at one end, which may indicate a read error. The chain combines TRBV12-3 or TRBV12-4 with TRBJ2-4; 7 nucleotides line up with TRBD2. The CDR3 runs to 15 residues. The CDR3: CASSWGGVAKHIQYF. The CDR3 DNA sequence: TGTGCCAGCAGTTGGGGGGGAGTAGCCAAACACATTCAGTACTTC.

This clonotype came up many times. In nucleotides, the CDR3 is TGCAGTGCTAGAGACTACGACACCGGGGAGCTGTTTTTT. Translation gives CSARDYDTGELFF. V usage is TRBV20-1 and J usage is TRBJ2-2; D is undetermined. Germline CDR1 is DFQATT and CDR2 is SNEGSKA (reference sequence). This CDR3 is built from 13 residues. With 0 bases removed from V and 3 bases from J, the gap between germline ends came to 5 bases.

In its sample, this clonotype was seen many times. The CDR3 loop is CAIRGGTVLPYEQYF. The CDR3 DNA follows: TGTGCCATCCGAGGTGGTACAGTTCTACCCTACGAGCAGTACTTC. This rearrangement joins TRBV10-3 to TRBJ2-7; D is unclear. Germline V gene sequence: CDR1 ENHRY, CDR2 SYGVKD. Trimming cost V 8 bases and J 2 bases, with 19 bases left between them. The length of the CDR3 is 15 residues.

This clonotype was detected many times. CDR3 sequence: CASSLEVGRQQYF. CDR3 sequence (DNA): TGTGCCAGCAGCTTAGAAGTTGGCAGGCAGCAGTACTTC. The chain has TRBV7-2 and TRBJ2-7; D unresolved. Per germline, CDR1 SGHTA and CDR2 FQGNSA. The CDR3 totals 13 residues. Between the trimmed V and J ends, which lost 1 base and 8 bases, there was a span of 12 bases. The whole variable domain, filled in from reference TRBV7-2 and TRBJ2-7, reads GAGVSQSPSNKVTEKGKDVELRCDPISGHTALYWYRQSLGQGLEFLIYFQGNSAPDKSGLPSDRFSAERTGGSVSTLTIQRTQQEDSAVYLCASSLEVGRQQYFGPGTRLTVT.

The sample holds many counts of this clonotype. V usage is TRBV28 and J usage is TRBJ2-5; tentatively, D is TRBD2 (5 bases). Germline lookup yields CDR1 MDHEN and CDR2 SYDVKM. The CDR3 contains 12 residues. V dropped 6 bases and J dropped 7 bases, with 12 bases sitting between them. The CDR3 DNA reads TGTGCCAGCAGCTCCTCGGCGGGGACCCAGTACTTC. It is translated as CASSSSAGTQYF.

This clonotype was seen at least ten times. V is TRBV11-1 and J is TRBJ2-1; either TRBD1 or TRBD2 may supply D (6 bases each). CDR1 and CDR2 from the germline V gene are SGHAT and FQDESV (reference sequence). The V end was cut by 6 bases, the J end by 3 bases, with 21 bases between. The CDR3 totals 17 residues. The CDR3 bases are TGTGCCAGCAGTCGCGCCTGGGGGCGGGGAGACTACAATGAGCAGTTCTTC. It codes for CASSRAWGRGDYNEQFF.

This clonotype was observed at least ten times. V gene TRBV7-9 combines with J gene TRBJ2-2; tentatively, D is TRBD2 (6 bases). With 5 bases removed from V and 1 base from J, the gap between germline ends came to 11 bases. The CDR3 extends over 15 amino acids. Per germline, CDR1 SEHNR and CDR2 FQNEAQ (reference sequence). CDR3 in DNA: TGTGCCAGCAGCCTAGGCGGGGTGAACACCGGGGAGCTGTTTTTT. It specifies CASSLGGVNTGELFF.

The chain recombines TRBV7-8 with TRBJ2-5; TRBD1 might be the D (6 bases). The germline V gene has CDR1 SGHVS and CDR2 FQNEAQ. The germline V and J ends were trimmed by 5 bases and 0 bases, with 13 bases remaining between them. The length of the CDR3 is 15 residues. CDR3 in DNA: TGTGCCAGCAGCATCCAACAGGGAAACCAAGAGACCCAGTACTTC. Translation: CASSIQQGNQETQYF.

This clonotype was seen only a few times. The chain links TRBV7-2 to TRBJ2-1; 7 nucleotides align to TRBD2. The V gene end was trimmed by 5 bases and the J gene end by 7 bases; junction bases not matched to a gene: 11. The CDR3 covers 15 residues. Germline V gene sequence: CDR1 SGHTA, CDR2 FQGNSA. The CDR3 here is CASSRLGTGGNEQFF. CDR3 bases: TGTGCCAGCAGCCGATTAGGAACCGGGGGGAATGAGCAGTTCTTC.

In its sample, this clonotype was seen many times. The rearrangement links TRBV5-1 to TRBJ2-2; 13 bases map to TRBD2. V dropped 6 bases and J dropped 9; count of bases not matched to a gene: 8. The CDR3 is 15 amino acids. CDR1 and CDR2 from the germline V gene are SGHRS and YFSETQ. CDR3 DNA: TGCGCCAGCACCGGGACTAGCGGGACCGCCCGGGAGCTGTTTTTT. Amino acids: CASTGTSGTARELFF.

At least ten counts were recorded for this clonotype. The genes are TRBV10-3 and TRBJ2-5; D not resolved. CDR1 is ENHRY and CDR2 is SYGVKD in the germline V gene. The CDR3 has 13 amino acids. V lost 4 bases and J lost 2, with 8 bases in between. In DNA form, the CDR3 reads TGTGCCATCAGTGGGGGTTCTCAAGAGACCCAGTACTTC. It translates to CAISGGSQETQYF.

This clonotype was seen a handful of times. The chain is built from TRBV2 and TRBJ1-2; D gene ambiguous. Trimming took off 9 bases at V and 2 bases at J, with 22 bases between the two ends. This CDR3 spans 16 amino acids. The germline CDR1 and CDR2 sequences are SNHLY and FYNNEI. CDR3 in DNA: TGTGCCAGTTGGACCCAGGACGGTCTGAAGAACTATGGCTACACCTTC. Its protein product is CASWTQDGLKNYGYTF.